This T cell receptor beta chain emerged from a study of STAT3 mutations in large granular lymphocyte leukemia. General observations from the study: Every T-LGLL patient had at least one immunodominant TCRbeta clonotype.

CDR3 length: 14 residues. Germline loops: CDR1 KGHSH, CDR2 LQKENI. V shed 0 bases and J shed 2 bases, with 8 bases lying between them. The table came from immunoSEQ multiplex PCR; TCRdb's copy has only in-frame clones and leaves some out. This table holds 9,500 to 12,000 clones, roughly 87% found once. Of note for this clone: Its specificity is not known.

The sequencing sample was made of peripheral blood mononuclear cells. The TCR was taken from an elderly man with T-cell large granular lymphocyte leukemia. Some clones in this sample may be carry-over from other donors' samples. This chain joins TRBV18 and TRBJ2-7; the D is unclear. The CDR3 sequence: CASSPPSVAYEQYF. CDR3 in DNA: TGTGCCAGCTCACCACCTAGTGTCGCCTACGAGCAGTACTTC.